The present T cell receptor beta chain was sequenced within a study of naive and memory T cell subsets. Study-wide findings and caveats: Especially in CD8 cells, naive repertoires contained a few larger clonotypes, possibly CD45RA-re-expressing memory cells. Gini index rose across naive, CM, EM and EMRA in CD4 and CD8. Activation and differentiation may alter RNA-based TCR counts.

An equimolar mix of two oligonucleotides served as the beta constant-region primer for TRBC1 and TRBC2. Ligated cDNA was amplified by four rounds of PCR with nested alpha and beta constant-region primers and SP2. A 12-nucleotide UMI and the SP2 primer were added to the cDNA 3' end by oligonucleotide ligation. TCRdb re-analysed the UMI-ligation and nested PCR reads in MiXCR, keeping a single row per CDR3 protein. The data show approximately 150,000 distinct CDR3 sequences, with approximately 21% seen just once and around 0.63% held by the top ten. This CDR3 contains 15 residues. Trimming pared 6 bases from V and 4 bases from J, leaving 15 bases between. The germline gives CDR1 MNHEY, CDR2 SVGAGI. In regard to this clonotype: Its antigen remains unidentified.

This rearrangement joins TRBV6-5 to TRBJ1-4; D remains unclear. This clonotype was sampled from a human donor in good health. Sequenced sample: naive CD8+ T cells from blood. CDR3 sequence reads: CASSTVGAFNEKLFF. CDR3 sequence (DNA): TGTGCCAGCAGCACCGTAGGAGCCTTTAATGAAAAACTGTTTTTT.